The clone carrying this T cell receptor (beta chain) was counted between two and nine times. This sample is drawn from a study of early T cells in non-severe SARS-CoV-2 infection. Study-level information: Unsorted whole blood bulk RNA was sequenced, with unpaired chains.

TCRdb re-derived calls from the 5' RACE reads in MiXCR, one entry per CDR3 protein. The table lists some 40,000 distinct CDR3 sequences, roughly 5.3% of them singletons, with 30% in the top ten. In germline, CDR1 is SGHVS, CDR2 FNYEAQ. Trimming cost V 2 bases and J 0 bases; bases outside gene matches: 7. The CDR3 runs to 17 residues. The clonotype originates from an adult who was a healthcare worker with PCR-confirmed SARS-CoV-2 infection or an uninfected control (not recorded which). Sequenced input: whole blood. V is TRBV7-6 and J is TRBJ1-3; TRBD1 matches at 7 bases. Written as DNA, the CDR3 is TGTGCCAGCAGCTTAACCCCGACAGGGAGCTCTGGAAACACCATATATTTT. This encodes CASSLTPTGSSGNTIYF.